The rows below give T cell receptor beta chains drawn from one sample of a study of blood T cell repertoires in COVID-19. TCRdb keeps only in-frame clones here, not all; method: immunoSEQ multiplex PCR. The table records fewer than 600,000 clones, 89% of them present only once. Sequenced sample: peripheral blood. The receptors were sampled from a young man with COVID-19, enrolled during active disease. The CDR3 runs from the conserved cysteine through the conserved F or W. A D gene is named only where the DNA matches it firmly. Clone size is not always given. Where it is, it says once, few, many or a class for expanded clones.

j_gene: TRBJ2-2; d_gene: NA; abundance: NA; v_gene: TRBV2; CDR3aa: CASRYNTGTNTGELFF; CDR3nt: TGTGCCAGCAGATACAACACCGGGACGAACACCGGGGAGCTGTTTTTT
j_gene: TRBJ1-1; d_gene: TRBD1; abundance: NA; v_gene: TRBV6-5; CDR3aa: CASSSLDRGDTEAFF; CDR3nt: TGTGCCAGCAGTTCCCTTGACAGGGGAGATACTGAAGCTTTCTTT
j_gene: TRBJ2-1; d_gene: TRBD1; abundance: NA; v_gene: TRBV18; CDR3aa: CASSPYGTGTYNEQFF; CDR3nt: TGTGCCAGCTCACCTTACGGGACAGGGACCTACAATGAGCAGTTCTTC
j_gene: TRBJ2-2; d_gene: TRBD2; abundance: NA; v_gene: TRBV18; CDR3aa: CASYRDPTGASGRANTGELFF; CDR3nt: TGTGCCAGCTACCGGGACCCGACTGGGGCTAGCGGGAGGGCGAACACCGGGGAGCTGTTTTTT
j_gene: TRBJ1-4; d_gene: TRBD1; abundance: NA; v_gene: TRBV7-8; CDR3aa: CASSSDRGLQLFF; CDR3nt: TGTGCCAGCAGCTCCGACAGGGGACTGCAACTGTTTTTT
j_gene: TRBJ1-5; d_gene: TRBD1; abundance: NA; v_gene: TRBV7-9; CDR3aa: CASSLGDRVSF; CDR3nt: TGTGCCAGCAGCTTAGGAGACAGGGTTTCTTTT
j_gene: TRBJ2-2; d_gene: NA; abundance: NA; v_gene: TRBV19; CDR3aa: CASRGRGSNTGELFF; CDR3nt: TGTGCCAGTCGAGGGCGGGGCAGCAACACCGGGGAGCTGTTTTTT
j_gene: TRBJ2-1; d_gene: TRBD2; abundance: NA; v_gene: TRBV27; CDR3aa: CASSFALAGGPNEQFF; CDR3nt: TGTGCCAGCAGTTTTGCTTTAGCGGGAGGTCCCAATGAGCAGTTCTTC
j_gene: TRBJ2-3; d_gene: NA; abundance: NA; v_gene: TRBV6-6; CDR3aa: CASRERRATDTQYF; CDR3nt: TGTGCCAGTCGGGAGAGAAGGGCCACAGATACGCAGTATTTT
j_gene: TRBJ2-5; d_gene: TRBD2; abundance: NA; v_gene: TRBV5-1; CDR3aa: CASSSGGATSGQETQYF; CDR3nt: TGCGCCAGCAGCTCGGGGGGCGCGACTAGCGGGCAAGAGACCCAGTACTTC
j_gene: TRBJ2-3; d_gene: TRBD1; abundance: once; v_gene: TRBV7-2; CDR3aa: CASSPSSGQGASTQYF; CDR3nt: TGTGCCAGCAGCCCCTCTTCGGGACAGGGGGCCTCTACGCAGTATTTT
j_gene: TRBJ1-3; d_gene: NA; abundance: few; v_gene: TRBV5-8; CDR3aa: CASSFGTGSGNTIYF; CDR3nt: TGTGCCAGCAGCTTCGGCACAGGTTCTGGAAACACCATATATTTT
j_gene: TRBJ1-1; d_gene: NA; abundance: NA; v_gene: TRBV5-5; CDR3aa: CASSEGRGTEAFF; CDR3nt: TGTGCCAGCAGCGAAGGGCGGGGGACTGAAGCTTTCTTT
j_gene: TRBJ1-1; d_gene: NA; abundance: NA; v_gene: TRBV6-5; CDR3aa: CASRQNTEAFF; CDR3nt: TGTGCCAGCCGACAGAACACTGAAGCTTTCTTT
j_gene: TRBJ2-7; d_gene: NA; abundance: NA; v_gene: TRBV2; CDR3aa: CASSEVREQYF; CDR3nt: TGTGCCAGCAGTGAAGTCCGGGAGCAGTACTTC
j_gene: TRBJ2-7; d_gene: NA; abundance: NA; v_gene: TRBV11-3; CDR3aa: CASSLDHTGKNEQYF; CDR3nt: TGTGCCAGCAGCTTAGATCATACAGGGAAGAACGAGCAGTACTTC
j_gene: TRBJ2-3; d_gene: NA; abundance: NA; v_gene: TRBV30; CDR3aa: CAWGSGSTDTQYF; CDR3nt: TGTGCCTGGGGAAGCGGGAGCACAGATACGCAGTATTTT
j_gene: TRBJ1-6; d_gene: TRBD1; abundance: few; v_gene: TRBV6-5; CDR3aa: CASRDGTGDNSPLHF; CDR3nt: TGTGCCAGCAGGGACGGGACAGGGGACAATTCACCCCTCCACTTT
j_gene: TRBJ2-7; d_gene: NA; abundance: NA; v_gene: TRBV13; CDR3aa: CASSAPGPYEQYF; CDR3nt: TGTGCCAGCAGCGCCCCTGGGCCCTACGAGCAGTACTTC
j_gene: TRBJ1-2; d_gene: NA; abundance: NA; v_gene: TRBV3-1/TRBV3-2; CDR3aa: CASSHLSGRDGYTF; CDR3nt: TGTGCCAGCAGCCATTTAAGCGGTCGAGATGGCTACACCTTC
j_gene: TRBJ2-7; d_gene: TRBD2; abundance: NA; v_gene: TRBV7-9; CDR3aa: CASSLAGGSEQYF; CDR3nt: TGTGCCAGCAGCTTAGCGGGAGGGAGCGAGCAGTACTTC
j_gene: TRBJ2-2; d_gene: NA; abundance: NA; v_gene: TRBV6-5; CDR3aa: CASRNYGGPGELFF; CDR3nt: TGTGCCAGCAGAAATTACGGGGGTCCCGGGGAGCTGTTTTTT
j_gene: TRBJ1-5; d_gene: NA; abundance: NA; v_gene: TRBV6-5; CDR3aa: CASRDRGTWPQHF; CDR3nt: TGTGCCAGCAGGGACAGAGGTACTTGGCCCCAGCATTTT
j_gene: TRBJ2-5; d_gene: TRBD1; abundance: NA; v_gene: TRBV9; CDR3aa: CASSVEQGARETQYF; CDR3nt: TGTGCCAGCAGCGTAGAACAGGGGGCGCGAGAGACCCAGTACTTC